One and the same sample provided the 6 T cell receptor beta chains below, sequenced in a study of blood T cells in healthy people across ages. The authors ran a second PCR of 7 to 11 cycles using a sample-barcoded 5' primer and a J-beta primer mix. TCRdb used MiXCR to reprocess the 5' RACE reads, holding one entry per CDR3 protein. The table records roughly 2 million distinct CDR3 sequences, about 50% of them present only once. The sequenced material came from blood. Receptors originate from a woman aged 40 to 49 in good health.

Only a few counts were recorded for this clonotype. V usage is TRBV27 and J usage is TRBJ2-5; 9 bases are a match to TRBD1. Matching the DNA end better, TRBJ2-7 makes the J call doubtful. Germline CDR1 MNHEY, CDR2 SMNVEV (reference sequence). This CDR3 contains 14 residues. DNA of the CDR3: TGTGCCAGCAGAGGGACAGGGTCCCCCCACGAGCAGTACTTC. This sequence encodes CASRGTGSPHEQYF.

The rearrangement links TRBV7-3 to TRBJ2-6; D is ambiguous. Deletions cut 1 base from V and 0 bases from J, with 10 bases between. This CDR3 has 17 amino acids. Germline CDR1 SGHTA, CDR2 FQGTGA. CDR3 sequence reads: CASSLRQVSSGANVLTF. The CDR3 nucleotides are TGTGCCAGCAGCTTAAGGCAGGTGTCCTCTGGGGCCAACGTCCTGACTTTC.

The chain is built from TRBV20-1 and TRBJ2-7; 7 nucleotides agree with TRBD1. CDR3 length: 14 residues. Germline V CDR1 and CDR2: DFQATT, SNEGSKA (reference sequence). J gave up 3 bases and V 1 base, and 6 bases lay outside the gene matches. This chain's CDR3 is CSARALTGNYEQYF. The CDR3 DNA reads as TGCAGTGCTAGAGCCTTGACAGGGAACTACGAGCAGTACTTC.

The table lists this clonotype with a few counts. This chain links TRBV11-1 with TRBJ2-5; D not certain. Germline V lookup: CDR1 SGHAT, CDR2 FQDESV (reference sequence). This CDR3 has 15 amino acids. V lost 1 base to trimming and J lost 1 base, with 10 bases between them. CDR3 protein: CASSLVAGFQETQYF. The DNA of the CDR3 is TGTGCCAGCAGCTTAGTAGCAGGCTTCCAAGAGACCCAGTACTTC. The variable domain in full, completed from reference TRBV11-1 and TRBJ2-5, reads EAEVAQSPRYKITEKSQAVAFWCDPISGHATLYWYRQILGQGPELLVQFQDESVVDDSQLPKDRFSAERLKGVDSTLKIQPAELGDSAMYLCASSLVAGFQETQYFGPGTRLLVL.

The gene calls are TRBV28 and TRBJ2-1; weak D call: TRBD1 (6 bases). The better agreement between TRBJ2-7 and the DNA end casts doubt on the J call. Looked up from germline, CDR1 is MDHEN and CDR2 is SYDVKM. This CDR3 has 12 amino acids. The CDR3 loop is CAWGPDVGEQYF. CDR3 nucleotides: TGTGCCTGGGGGCCAGACGTGGGGGAGCAGTACTTC.

V and J are TRBV28 and TRBJ1-6; no definite D call. Germline CDR1 MDHEN, CDR2 SYDVKM. The CDR3 sequence is 14 residues long. The ends were cut back, 1 base at V and 7 bases at J, with 8 bases in the middle. The CDR3 nucleotides are TGTGCCAGCAGTTTATTTGGGGAGAATTCACCCCTCCACTTT. Residues: CASSLFGENSPLHF.